This TCR beta chain was identified during a study of T-cell reconstitution after alpha-beta-depleted transplantation in children. This sample's TCRbeta library carried unique molecular identifier barcodes. MiXCR, run by TCRdb on the PCR reads, gives a single entry per CDR3 protein. The table includes approximately 210,000 distinct CDR3 sequences, about 14% detected once. Trimming left V 3 bases short and J 0 bases short, with 6 bases between. The CDR3 is 14 residues long. This clonotype was seen ten or more times. The sequence came from a human donor who donated a stem cell graft to a child with acute lymphoblastic leukemia. Sequencing was performed on PBMCs from the stem cell graft donor, taken from the stem cell graft. This chain connects TRBV12-3 or TRBV12-4 to TRBJ2-4; D is unclear. The CDR3, as DNA: TGTGCCAGCAGTTTGGTCTTAGCCAAAAACATTCAGTACTTC. It encodes CASSLVLAKNIQYF.